These T cell receptor beta chains were read from a single sample in a study of cytomegalovirus exposure and HLA in healthy donors. Measured with immunoSEQ multiplex PCR; TCRdb has only the in-frame clones, and not every one. Of under 150,000 clones in the sample, over 60% were seen once. The sequencing input was PBMCs. The receptors shown here come from a woman aged 50 to 60 in good health and CMV-seronegative. Both conserved end residues are part of each CDR3. The D gene is left open where the match is weak. Clone size is given for some rows only: seen once, a few or many times, or a class if the clone is expanded.

>.|TRBJ1-1|.|TRBV19
CASTPGMLTEAFF
TGTGCCAGTACCCCAGGGATGCTCACTGAAGCTTTCTTT
>TRBD1|TRBJ1-1|.|TRBV7-3
CASSSNPPMTGPNTEAFF
TGTGCCAGCAGCTCCAACCCTCCCATGACAGGGCCAAACACTGAAGCTTTCTTT
>TRBD1|TRBJ2-2|.|TRBV5-4
CASSYAGGVAGELFF
TGTGCCAGCAGCTATGCAGGGGGCGTAGCCGGGGAGCTGTTTTTT
>.|TRBJ2-7|once|TRBV5-6
CASSLDTQREQYF
TGTGCCAGCAGCTTGGATACTCAGAGGGAGCAGTACTTC
>.|TRBJ2-3|.|TRBV4-1
CASSQELGADTQYF
TGCGCCAGCAGCCAAGAATTAGGGGCAGATACGCAGTATTTT
>TRBD1|TRBJ1-3|.|TRBV7-6
CASSSDRAGNTIYF
TGTGCCAGCAGCTCGGACAGGGCTGGAAACACCATATATTTT
>.|TRBJ1-6|.|TRBV6-1
CASSEDRDSPLHF
TGTGCCAGCAGTGAAGATCGGGATTCACCCCTCCACTTT
>TRBD1|TRBJ2-2|.|TRBV29-1
CSVETRTGNTGELFF
TGCAGCGTTGAGACCAGGACAGGGAACACCGGGGAGCTGTTTTTT
>TRBD1|TRBJ2-7|.|TRBV6-6
CASSSRDRLHEQYF
TGTGCCAGCAGTTCCCGGGACAGGCTCCACGAGCAGTACTTC
>.|TRBJ1-1|.|TRBV19
CASRLGQGGYTEAFF
TGTGCCAGTCGCCTGGGGCAGGGAGGGTATACTGAAGCTTTCTTT
>.|TRBJ2-1|.|TRBV5-1
CASSGLTLRNEQFF
TGCGCCAGCAGTGGACTGACCCTTAGAAATGAGCAGTTCTTC
>.|TRBJ2-3|.|TRBV9
CASSVVGLPLADTQYF
TGTGCCAGCAGCGTAGTAGGACTTCCCCTGGCAGATACGCAGTATTTT
>.|TRBJ1-2|.|TRBV7-9
CASSLEGYGYTF
TGTGCCAGCAGCCTTGAGGGCTATGGCTACACCTTC
>.|TRBJ1-2|once|TRBV5-6
CASSLKLTANYGYTF
TGTGCCAGCAGCTTGAAATTGACAGCTAACTATGGCTACACCTTC
>.|TRBJ1-1|few|TRBV29-1
CSVEVPGLGNTEAFF
TGCAGCGTTGAAGTCCCGGGACTCGGGAACACTGAAGCTTTCTTT
>.|TRBJ2-2|.|TRBV5-1
CASSLVPGATGELFF
TGCGCCAGCAGCTTGGTTCCGGGTGCCACCGGGGAGCTGTTTTTT
>TRBD1|TRBJ1-1|.|TRBV4-2
CASSLRDRFTEAFF
TGTGCCAGCAGCCTCCGGGACAGGTTCACTGAAGCTTTCTTT
>TRBD1|TRBJ2-7|.|TRBV11-2
CASSPRTGTGAYEQYF
TGTGCCAGCAGCCCTCGGACCGGGACAGGGGCCTACGAGCAGTACTTC
>.|TRBJ2-7|.|TRBV7-2
CASSPSGPSYEQYF
TGTGCCAGCAGCCCGAGCGGGCCTTCCTACGAGCAGTACTTC
>.|TRBJ1-1|.|TRBV5-5
CASSYSLQGTEAFF
TGTGCCAGCAGCTACAGCTTGCAGGGCACTGAAGCTTTCTTT
>.|TRBJ1-3|.|TRBV18
CASSPSSQAGGNTIYF
TGTGCCAGCTCACCCTCCTCGCAGGCTGGGGGAAACACCATATATTTT
>.|TRBJ1-2|.|TRBV2
CASSEDRTHTNYGYTF
TGTGCCAGCAGTGAAGACAGGACGCATACTAACTATGGCTACACCTTC
>.|TRBJ2-4|.|TRBV7-6
CASSLKTGRDIQYF
TGTGCCAGCAGCCTCAAAACAGGGAGGGACATTCAGTACTTC
>TRBD1|TRBJ1-1|.|TRBV7-9
CASSSGQGETEAFF
TGTGCCAGCAGCTCCGGACAGGGGGAAACTGAAGCTTTCTTT
>TRBD1|TRBJ2-1|.|TRBV5-6
CASSRTPGQGSYNEQFF
TGTGCCAGCAGCCGTACTCCGGGACAGGGTTCCTACAATGAGCAGTTCTTC
>TRBD1|TRBJ1-2|.|TRBV19
CASSPGTGGVYGYTF
TGTGCCAGTAGTCCAGGGACAGGGGGCGTCTATGGCTACACCTTC
>TRBD1|TRBJ2-4|few|TRBV6-6
CASRGGQGAIYIQYF
TGTGCCAGCAGGGGCGGACAGGGGGCTATATACATTCAGTACTTC
>.|TRBJ2-2|.|TRBV7-3
CASSPGPRTGELFF
TGTGCCAGCAGCCCGGGTCCGAGGACCGGGGAGCTGTTTTTT
>TRBD2|TRBJ2-3|.|TRBV19
CASSRTGTSFTDTQYF
TGTGCCAGTAGTAGGACCGGGACTAGCTTCACAGATACGCAGTATTTT
>.|TRBJ2-7|.|TRBV28
CAHSRVRPPPPYEQYF
TGTGCCCACTCTCGGGTTCGCCCACCCCCCCCCTACGAGCAGTACTTC
>.|TRBJ2-5|.|TRBV7-8
CASSLKRETQETQYF
TGTGCCAGCAGCTTAAAGAGGGAAACCCAGGAGACCCAGTACTTC
>TRBD1|TRBJ1-4|.|TRBV15
CATRPGQENEKLFF
TGTGCCACCAGACCGGGACAGGAAAATGAAAAACTGTTTTTT
>.|TRBJ2-3|once|TRBV6-4
CASSEGDTTSDTQYF
TGTGCCAGCAGTGAAGGTGACACCACATCAGATACGCAGTATTTT
>.|TRBJ1-2|.|TRBV28
CASSPQRLNYGYTF
TGTGCCAGCAGTCCTCAACGACTTAACTATGGCTACACCTTC
>.|TRBJ1-3|.|TRBV12-5
CARGSRTSGNTIYF
TGTGCTAGGGGTTCCAGGACTTCTGGAAACACCATATATTTT
>TRBD1|TRBJ1-1|.|TRBV7-2
CASSQGAPPNTEAFF
TGTGCCAGCAGCCAGGGGGCCCCACCGAACACTGAAGCTTTCTTT
>.|TRBJ1-3|.|TRBV28
CASSSSLGFGNTIYF
TGTGCCAGCAGCAGTTCTTTGGGCTTTGGAAACACCATATATTTT
>TRBD1|TRBJ1-4|few|TRBV5-4
CASSRGQGENEKLFF
TGTGCCAGCAGCCGAGGACAGGGTGAAAATGAAAAACTGTTTTTT
>.|TRBJ2-4|once|TRBV5-6
CASSLAVAGLRGNIQYF
TGTGCCAGCAGCTTGGCAGTGGCAGGACTAAGAGGGAACATTCAGTACTTC
>TRBD1|TRBJ2-2|.|TRBV27
CASRSGQGPNTGELFF
TGTGCCAGCAGAAGCGGACAGGGCCCGAACACCGGGGAGCTGTTTTTT
>TRBD2|TRBJ2-5|.|TRBV25-1
CASRRNVAGDGTQYF
TGTGCCAGCAGGCGTAATGTAGCGGGGGACGGGACCCAGTACTTC